These T cell receptor beta chains were read from a single sample in a study of blood T cell repertoires in COVID-19. Using immunoSEQ multiplex PCR, the repertoire was profiled, and TCRdb retains in-frame clones only, with some absent. The sample contains over 400,000 clones, 80% to 90% of which appear only once. Sequenced sample: peripheral blood. The receptors here all came from a human donor in a cohort sampled during active COVID-19. CDR3s include the opening cysteine and the closing phenylalanine or tryptophan. A D gene is named only where the DNA matches it firmly. Some rows have no size entry. The others give once, few or many, or a class for an expanded clone.

>TRBD2|17|TRBJ2-1|TRBV5-4|-
CASSPGGPSSSYNEQFF
TGTGCCAGCAGCCCGGGGGGACCGTCGAGCTCCTACAATGAGCAGTTCTTC
>-|14|TRBJ2-1|TRBV3-1/TRBV3-2|-
CASSQALRGNEQFF
TGTGCCAGCAGCCAAGCCCTCAGGGGCAATGAGCAGTTCTTC
>-|16|TRBJ2-5|TRBV19|-
CASSWNRDSGRETQYF
TGTGCCAGTAGTTGGAATCGGGATAGCGGTCGGGAGACCCAGTACTTC
>-|12|TRBJ1-2|TRBV15|-
CATSRPNYGYTF
TGTGCCACCAGCAGACCAAACTATGGCTACACCTTC
>TRBD1|12|TRBJ1-1|TRBV29-1|-
CSSRDRVSEAFF
TGCAGCTCACGGGACAGGGTATCTGAAGCTTTCTTT
>-|16|TRBJ2-2|TRBV7-2|-
CASSFLGGGNAGELFF
TGTGCCAGCAGCTTCCTGGGCGGAGGGAACGCCGGGGAGCTGTTTTTT
>-|16|TRBJ2-2|TRBV5-1|-
CASSRVGGSNTGELFF
TGCGCCAGCAGCCGAGTCGGCGGATCGAACACCGGGGAGCTGTTTTTT
>-|15|TRBJ1-1|TRBV3-1/TRBV3-2|-
CASSQDPQPNTEAFF
TGTGCCAGCAGCCAAGATCCACAGCCAAACACTGAAGCTTTCTTT
>-|15|TRBJ2-3|TRBV14|-
CASSQLVAPTDTQYF
TGTGCCAGCAGCCAATTGGTGGCTCCCACAGATACGCAGTATTTT
>-|13|TRBJ1-1|TRBV29-1|-
CSVLVGARTEAFF
TGCAGCGTTCTGGTGGGGGCAAGGACTGAAGCTTTCTTT
>-|13|TRBJ1-6|TRBV7-9|-
CASSLAPGSPLHF
TGTGCCAGCAGCTTAGCGCCGGGTTCACCCCTCCACTTT
>-|15|TRBJ2-3|TRBV4-3|-
CASSQDRDETDTQYF
TGCGCCAGCAGCCAAGACCGGGATGAGACAGATACGCAGTATTTT
>TRBD2|18|TRBJ2-1|TRBV3-1/TRBV3-2|-
CASSHSGSGRITYNEQFF
TGTGCCAGCAGCCACTCGGGTAGCGGGAGGATAACCTACAATGAGCAGTTCTTC
>-|14|TRBJ1-6|TRBV20-1|-
CSASFTGYNSPLHF
TGCAGTGCTAGTTTTACCGGGTATAATTCACCCCTCCACTTT
>-|15|TRBJ2-2|TRBV7-6|-
CASSLEDRNTGELFF
TGTGCCAGCAGCTTAGAGGACAGAAACACCGGGGAGCTGTTTTTT
>TRBD2|12|TRBJ2-1|TRBV2|-
CASSELAGVGFF
TGTGCCAGCAGTGAACTAGCGGGAGTTGGGTTCTTC
>TRBD1|15|TRBJ1-4|TRBV5-1|-
CASSRVGQEDEKLFF
TGCGCCAGCAGCCGTGTGGGACAGGAGGATGAAAAACTGTTTTTT
>TRBD2|18|TRBJ2-3|TRBV28|once
CASSSMGGLAGGSDTQYF
TGTGCCAGCAGTTCCATGGGGGGACTAGCGGGAGGGTCAGATACGCAGTATTTT
>-|13|TRBJ1-2|TRBV30|-
CAWSVTGYYGYTF
TGTGCCTGGAGTGTAACGGGTTACTATGGCTACACCTTC
>TRBD1|13|TRBJ1-1|TRBV18|-
CASSTTGDNEAFF
TGTGCCAGCTCTACGACAGGGGACAATGAAGCTTTCTTT
>TRBD1|16|TRBJ2-2|TRBV15|-
CATRVLAGQGTGELFF
TGTGCCACCAGAGTCCTCGCGGGACAGGGGACCGGGGAGCTGTTTTTT
>-|13|TRBJ1-1|TRBV29-1|-
CSVTRGKNTEAFF
TGCAGCGTGACCAGGGGTAAGAACACTGAAGCTTTCTTT
>-|12|TRBJ2-4|TRBV12-3/TRBV12-4|-
CASSLLADIQYF
TGTGCCAGCAGTTTGTTGGCGGACATTCAGTACTTC
>TRBD1|14|TRBJ2-7|TRBV6-5|few
CASSYWTGSYEQYF
TGTGCCAGCAGTTACTGGACAGGGTCCTACGAGCAGTACTTC
>-|14|TRBJ1-1|TRBV28|-
CASRIQDGGTEAFF
TGTGCCAGCAGAATACAGGATGGTGGGACTGAAGCTTTCTTT
>TRBD1|19|TRBJ1-2|TRBV4-1|-
CASSQGGQGQGAENYGYTF
TGCGCCAGCAGCCAAGGGGGACAAGGACAGGGGGCGGAAAACTATGGCTACACCTTC
>-|15|TRBJ1-3|TRBV13|-
CASSLPGGSGNTIYF
TGTGCCAGCAGCTTACCGGGAGGGTCTGGAAACACCATATATTTT
>-|13|TRBJ1-2|TRBV5-8|-
CASSLGGNYGYTF
TGTGCCAGCAGCTTGGGGGGCAACTATGGCTACACCTTC
>-|15|TRBJ1-1|TRBV9|-
CASSVVSGKNTEAFF
TGTGCCAGCAGCGTAGTCTCAGGGAAGAACACTGAAGCTTTCTTT
>-|16|TRBJ1-1|TRBV6-2/TRBV6-3|-
CASSYIRGGVHTEAFF
TGTGCCAGCAGTTACATCCGCGGCGGGGTGCACACTGAAGCTTTCTTT
>-|15|TRBJ2-7|TRBV7-8|few
CASSEGGETLHEQYF
TGTGCCAGCAGCGAAGGGGGGGAGACCCTGCACGAGCAGTACTTC
>TRBD1|13|TRBJ1-3|TRBV29-1|-
CSVRQGVGNTIYF
TGCAGCGTACGACAGGGAGTCGGAAACACCATATATTTT
>-|13|TRBJ1-2|TRBV30|-
CAWSPDGIYGYTF
TGTGCCTGGAGCCCGGACGGGATATATGGCTACACCTTC
>-|16|TRBJ2-2|TRBV18|-
CASSPSGPTNTGELFF
TGTGCCAGCTCCCCCTCGGGTCCTACGAACACCGGGGAGCTGTTTTTT
>TRBD1|14|TRBJ1-2|TRBV28|-
CASSLGRGRGGYTF
TGTGCCAGCAGTTTGGGCAGGGGGCGAGGGGGCTACACCTTC
>TRBD1|13|TRBJ1-1|TRBV19|-
CASQDRANTEAFF
TGTGCCAGCCAGGACAGGGCGAACACTGAAGCTTTCTTT
>-|14|TRBJ1-1|TRBV6-5|-
CASSYGGGNTEAFF
TGTGCCAGCAGTTACGGGGGCGGGAACACTGAAGCTTTCTTT
>-|18|TRBJ1-2|TRBV9|-
CASTAPYTRPTPLYGYTF
TGTGCCTCGACAGCCCCATACACCCGGCCTACACCCTTGTATGGCTACACCTTC
>-|14|TRBJ2-5|TRBV9|-
CASSPDANQETQYF
TGTGCCAGCAGCCCCGATGCGAACCAAGAGACCCAGTACTTC
>TRBD2|15|TRBJ2-5|TRBV9|-
CASSVDVAGGGTQYF
TGTGCCAGCAGCGTAGATGTAGCGGGAGGTGGGACCCAGTACTTC
>TRBD2|17|TRBJ2-1|TRBV27|-
CAMSLPTSGPSHNEQFF
TGTGCCATGAGCCTCCCGACTAGCGGTCCCTCCCACAATGAGCAGTTCTTC
>-|13|TRBJ1-5|TRBV6-5|-
CASSLTVNQPQHF
TGTGCCAGCAGCTTGACAGTCAATCAGCCCCAGCATTTT
>TRBD2|15|TRBJ2-7|TRBV7-2|-
CASSLAQGLVGEQYF
TGTGCCAGCAGCTTAGCGCAGGGACTAGTGGGTGAGCAGTACTTC
>-|11|TRBJ1-1|TRBV30|many
CAWSVPRRAFF
TGTGCCTGGAGTGTACCGAGGAGGGCTTTCTTT
>TRBD2|15|TRBJ2-1|TRBV14|once
CASRPTSGSFNEQFF
TGTGCCAGCAGACCGACTAGCGGGAGTTTCAATGAGCAGTTCTTC
>TRBD2|17|TRBJ2-2|TRBV3-1/TRBV3-2|-
CASSHLAGAGNTGELFF
TGTGCCAGCAGCCATCTAGCGGGAGCGGGGAACACCGGGGAGCTGTTTTTT
>-|14|TRBJ2-1|TRBV30|-
CAWSVRRGSDEQFF
TGTGCCTGGAGTGTACGAAGGGGATCCGATGAGCAGTTCTTC
>-|14|TRBJ1-1|TRBV7-9|once
CASSLVVGLTEAFF
TGTGCCAGCAGCTTAGTAGTGGGGCTCACTGAAGCTTTCTTT
>TRBD1|13|TRBJ1-1|TRBV5-1|-
CASSNRGRAEAFF
TGCGCCAGCAGCAACAGGGGAAGGGCTGAAGCTTTCTTT